A single sample is the source of the 27 T cell receptor beta chains below, sequenced in a study of T cell responses to AZD1222 COVID-19 vaccine. Method: immunoSEQ multiplex PCR; TCRdb's copy keeps in-frame clones and lacks some. The table has 170,000 or so clones, 75% to 95% seen once. The sequencing used peripheral blood, collected on day 0 of AZD1222 vaccination. Receptors originate from an adult in good health.

The genes are TRBV19 and TRBJ1-5, with D maybe TRBD1 (6 bases). The CDR3 is made up of 15 amino acids. Germline V gene lookup returns CDR1 LNHDA and CDR2 SQIVND (reference sequence). Trimming left V 3 bases short and J 4 bases short, with 13 bases between. In DNA form, the CDR3 reads TGTGCCAGTAGTATTGGGGACACAAAAAATCAGCCCCAGCATTTT. Translating gives CASSIGDTKNQPQHF.

This clone was recorded only once. V usage is TRBV12-3 or TRBV12-4 and J usage is TRBJ2-5; TRBD2 might be the D (6 bases). The CDR3 extends over 13 amino acids. Trimming shortened V by 4 bases and J by 7 bases, and 13 bases separated the two germline ends. CDR3 DNA sequence: TGTGCCAGCAGTTCGCGGGAACAGAGGACCCAGTACTTC. It yields the protein CASSSREQRTQYF.

This chain joins TRBV11-3 and TRBJ1-1; D call uncertain. V dropped 7 bases and J dropped 6 bases, with 18 bases sitting between them. Per the germline V gene, CDR1 is SGHNT and CDR2 is YENEEA. The CDR3 extends over 14 amino acids. The CDR3 reads CASTKGPKGAEAFF. The CDR3, as DNA: TGTGCCAGCACAAAAGGACCCAAAGGAGCTGAAGCTTTCTTT.

The V gene is TRBV21-1, the J gene TRBJ2-7. TRBV21-1 is a recognized pseudogene. The CDR3 runs to 13 residues. The CDR3 bases are TGTGCCAGCAGCAAAATTGTTGCCTACGAGCAGTACTTC. Translated, it gives CASSKIVAYEQYF.

The V call is TRBV28, the J call TRBJ1-4; a possible D gene is TRBD1 (5 bases). The germline V and J ends were trimmed by 5 bases and 0 bases, with 10 bases remaining between them. The CDR3 totals 15 residues. The V gene's germline CDR1 is MDHEN and CDR2 SYDVKM. The CDR3 DNA is TGTGCCAGCAGTCTCAGAGGGGCAACTAATGAAAAACTGTTTTTT. Protein: CASSLRGATNEKLFF.

This clone was recorded once. The V and J genes are TRBV19 and TRBJ1-3, with 8 bases lining up with TRBD1. Germline trimming cut 3 bases from V and 0 bases from J; bases unmatched to any gene: 10. The CDR3 length is 18 residues. Looked up from germline, CDR1 is LNHDA and CDR2 is SQIVND (reference sequence). As DNA, the CDR3 is TGTGCCAGTAGTATTTCCGGGACAGGCGCCAGCTCTGGAAACACCATATATTTT. This sequence encodes CASSISGTGASSGNTIYF.

CDR3 sequence reads: CASSIARGRTEAFF. The DNA of the CDR3 is TGTGCCAGTAGTATAGCGAGGGGGCGCACTGAAGCTTTCTTT. The chain recombines TRBV19 with TRBJ1-1; the match to TRBD1 covers 7 bases. CDR3 size: 14 residues. Losses at the gene ends were 1 base for V and 4 bases for J; bases not matched to a gene: 3. Germline values: CDR1 LNHDA, CDR2 SQIVND (reference sequence).

This clone came up once. The chain uses TRBV5-4 and TRBJ2-1; 13 nucleotides agree with TRBD2. Trimming cost V 4 bases and J 2 bases; bases outside gene matches: 3. This CDR3 is 16 amino acids long. Germline assignment: CDR1 SGHNT and CDR2 YYREEE (reference sequence). In nucleotides, the CDR3 is TGTGCCAGCAGCCCAGGGACTAGCGGGGCCTACAATGAGCAGTTCTTC. The encoded protein is CASSPGTSGAYNEQFF. Supplemented by reference TRBV5-4 and TRBJ2-1, the full variable domain reads ETGVTQSPTHLIKTRGQQVTLRCSSQSGHNTVSWYQQALGQGPQFIFQYYREEENGRGNFPPRFSGLQFPNYSSELNVNALELDDSALYLCASSPGTSGAYNEQFFGPGTRLTVL.

The chain is built from TRBV4-1 and TRBJ1-4, with unresolved D. Germline V gene data show CDR1 as MGHRA and CDR2 as YSYEKL. The CDR3 spans 11 residues. Trimming shortened V by 1 base and J by 7 bases, and 1 base separated the two germline ends. The CDR3 DNA is TGCGCCAGCAGCCAAGGTGAAAAACTGTTTTTT. Protein product: CASSQGEKLFF.

This chain uses TRBV11-2 with TRBJ1-1, with D possibly being TRBD1 (6 bases). V lost 3 bases and J 4 bases, leaving 12 bases between the germline ends. CDR1 and CDR2 (germline): SGHAT, FQNNGV. The CDR3 has 14 amino acids. CDR3 loop: CASSLGGLGTEAFF. The CDR3 bases are TGTGCCAGCAGCTTGGGGGGCTTGGGCACTGAAGCTTTCTTT.

The chain employs TRBV7-3 and TRBJ2-3, with no clear D. Looked up from germline, CDR1 is SGHTA and CDR2 is FQGTGA. CDR3 size: 14 residues. The germline V and J ends were trimmed by 3 bases and 1 base, with 8 bases remaining between them. The CDR3 protein is CASSFVGGTDTQYF. The CDR3 DNA follows: TGTGCCAGCAGCTTCGTCGGAGGCACAGATACGCAGTATTTT.

This clone was seen only once. The rearrangement links TRBV2 to TRBJ1-1; a weak D match, TRBD1 (5 bases). Trimming pared 5 bases from V and 2 bases from J, leaving 15 bases between. Germline V gives CDR1 SNHLY, CDR2 FYNNEI. The CDR3 spans 15 residues. The CDR3 bases are TGTGCCAGCAGTCAACGAACGGACACCAACACTGAAGCTTTCTTT. This gives the protein CASSQRTDTNTEAFF.

V usage is TRBV4-1 and J usage is TRBJ1-1; a weak D match, TRBD1 (5 bases). Germline V gives CDR1 MGHRA, CDR2 YSYEKL. V was trimmed by 5 bases and J by 2 bases, leaving 18 bases between them. The CDR3 has 16 residues. CDR3 loop: CASSDILNRHNTEAFF. The CDR3 DNA is TGCGCCAGCAGCGACATTTTGAACAGGCATAACACTGAAGCTTTCTTT.

This chain uses TRBV6-1 with TRBJ1-1, with 7 positions matching TRBD1. This CDR3 comprises 18 residues. Germline V gene data show CDR1 as MNHNS and CDR2 as SASEGT. The V segment lost 2 bases and the J segment 5 bases; nucleotides outside the gene matches: 17. CDR3 nucleotides: TGTGCCAGCAGTGAAAGGCTTCTCGGCGGGACAGAGGGGACTGAAGCTTTCTTT. The encoded protein is CASSERLLGGTEGTEAFF.

The chain uses TRBV19 and TRBJ2-5; TRBD1 matches at 12 bases. Germline V lookup: CDR1 LNHDA, CDR2 SQIVND (reference sequence). This CDR3 contains 16 residues. V lost 0 bases, J lost 4 bases, and 3 bases stayed unmatched. Here the CDR3 reads CASSIDGTGGRETQYF. Written as DNA, the CDR3 is TGTGCCAGTAGTATAGATGGGACAGGGGGCCGAGAGACCCAGTACTTC.

As to this clone: The junction departs from germline at one end; a sequencing error may be responsible. The chain employs TRBV2 and TRBJ1-1; TRBD1 aligns across 8 bases. Looked up from germline, CDR1 is SNHLY and CDR2 is FYNNEI. This CDR3 region has 15 residues. The CDR3 coding sequence is TGTGCCGGCAGTGACCCAGGACAGGGTAAAACTGAAGCTTTCTTT. Its translation: CAGSDPGQGKTEAFF.

V is TRBV29-1 and J is TRBJ1-2; the match to TRBD1 covers 8 bases. CDR1 is SQVTM and CDR2 is ANQGSEA in the germline V gene. The CDR3 runs 14 residues. The J segment lost 5 bases and the V segment lost 6 bases, leaving 11 bases of the junction unmatched. The CDR3 bases are TGCAGCGTGCCCATCCAGGGGGCGCTTTATGGCTACACCTTC. Its protein product is CSVPIQGALYGYTF.

This chain joins TRBV19 and TRBJ2-1; 9 bases are a match to TRBD1. The CDR3 has 13 amino acids. From germline, CDR1 is LNHDA and CDR2 SQIVND (reference sequence). V was pared by 9 bases and J by 6 bases, with 6 bases of the junction left unmatched. The CDR3 region is CASGTGTINEQFF. DNA for the CDR3: TGTGCCAGCGGGACAGGGACAATCAATGAGCAGTTCTTC.

The chain has TRBV12-5 and TRBJ2-1, with no clear D. Trimming took off 6 bases at V and 10 bases at J, with 16 bases between the two ends. Germline V gene sequence: CDR1 LGHNT, CDR2 FRNRAP. The CDR3 loop spans 13 amino acids. The CDR3 here is CASGLWATPEQFF. Written as DNA, the CDR3 is TGTGCTAGTGGATTGTGGGCGACACCCGAGCAGTTCTTC.

This chain connects TRBV15 to TRBJ1-2; 7 bases are a match to TRBD1. After removal of 0 bases from V and 8 bases from J, the junction contained 3 bases not matched to a gene. The CDR3 runs to 13 residues. Germline CDR1 and CDR2: LNHNV and YYDKDF (reference sequence). The DNA for the CDR3 is TGTGCCACCAGCAGAGAAACAGGGGTGGGCTACACCTTC. Its protein product is CATSRETGVGYTF.

The J gene is TRBJ1-2, the V gene TRBV6-5; the D gene is possibly TRBD1 (6 bases). The CDR3 runs 14 residues. Germline assignment: CDR1 MNHEY and CDR2 SVGAGI. V lost 0 bases, J lost 3 bases, and 8 bases lay in between. CDR3 DNA sequence: TGTGCCAGCAGTTACTCCAGGGGCGACTATGGCTACACCTTC. Residues: CASSYSRGDYGYTF.

The genes are TRBV7-8 and TRBJ1-1; no reliable D call. Germline CDR1 reads SGHVS; CDR2 reads FQNEAQ. The CDR3 runs 13 residues. Trimming removed 5 bases from V and 3 bases from J, with 10 bases in between. CDR3 sequence reads: CASSRGSYTEAFF. In nucleotides, the CDR3 is TGTGCCAGCAGCCGCGGGTCCTACACTGAAGCTTTCTTT.

The rearrangement links TRBV19 to TRBJ1-5; D might be TRBD1 (6 bases). The CDR3 covers 14 residues. Looked up from germline, CDR1 is LNHDA and CDR2 is SQIVND (reference sequence). V was shortened by 7 bases and J by 8 bases, with 18 bases between the two germline ends. DNA for the CDR3: TGTGCCAGTACCTATGTGAGGGGGGGCGAGCCCCAGCATTTT. This translates into CASTYVRGGEPQHF.

The CDR3 nucleotides read TGTGCCAGCTCACCACCTTCAACGGGACAGGACTATGGCTACACCTTC. It specifies CASSPPSTGQDYGYTF. V and J are TRBV18 and TRBJ1-2; 8 bases map to TRBD1. Trimming cost V 0 bases and J 3 bases; bases outside gene matches: 6. Germline V gene data show CDR1 as KGHSH and CDR2 as LQKENI. The CDR3 is made up of 16 amino acids.

This clone was counted a single time. V usage is TRBV6-5 and J usage is TRBJ1-3; D remains ambiguous. The germline V gene has CDR1 MNHEY and CDR2 SVGAGI. The length of the CDR3 is 14 residues. V was pared by 2 bases and J by 1 base, with 6 bases between. The CDR3 DNA follows: TGTGCCAGCAGTTACGGTGGGTCTGGAAACACCATATATTTT. Translating gives CASSYGGSGNTIYF.

The gene calls are TRBV25-1 and TRBJ2-2; weak D call: TRBD2 (6 bases). Per germline, CDR1 MGHDK and CDR2 SYGVNS. The CDR3 runs 16 residues. Between the trimmed V and J ends, which lost 2 bases and 3 bases, there was a span of 13 bases. The DNA for the CDR3 is TGTGCCAGCAGTGAACCACTAGGGGAGGACACCGGGGAGCTGTTTTTT. Protein product: CASSEPLGEDTGELFF.

DNA for the CDR3: TGCGCCAGCAGCATCGGGACAGCGAACACTGAAGCTTTCTTT. It is translated as CASSIGTANTEAFF. V is TRBV5-1 and J is TRBJ1-1; 7 bases align to TRBD1. V trimming: 4 bases; J trimming: 1 base; junction bases outside the gene matches: 4. Germline V gives CDR1 SGHRS, CDR2 YFSETQ. The CDR3 has 14 amino acids. Full variable domain (outside the CDR3, taken from reference TRBV5-1 and TRBJ1-1): KAGVTQTPRYLIKTRGQQVTLSCSPISGHRSVSWYQQTPGQGLQFLFEYFSETQRNKGNFPGRFSGRQFSNSRSEMNVSTLELGDSALYLCASSIGTANTEAFFGQGTRLTVV.